This TCR beta chain was found in a study of blood T cells in healthy people across ages. Per sample, at least 6 micrograms of total RNA were extracted. Next came a second PCR, run for roughly 6 to 11 cycles, which used a sample-barcoded 5' primer along with a J-beta primer mix. Each cDNA molecule carried a tag from a template-switch adaptor that contained 12 random nucleotides. TCRdb recomputed calls from the 5' RACE reads with MiXCR, one row per CDR3 protein. The sample holds approximately 880,000 distinct CDR3 sequences, roughly 50% seen once. Germline CDR1 SGHNT, CDR2 YYREEE (reference sequence). Trimming at V came to 0 bases and at J to 4 bases, leaving 7 bases not matched to a gene. This CDR3 region has 17 residues. Points on this clonotype: Its antigen is not identified.

Notes on the study in general: Researchers deemed the diversity estimates from one million T cells underestimates.

Material: blood. The V call is TRBV5-4, the J call TRBJ2-3; 11 positions match TRBD2. The source is a man aged 30-40 years in good health. In nucleotides, the CDR3 is TGTGCCAGCAGCTTGGGGACTAGCGGGTCTAGCTCAGATACGCAGTATTTT. It is translated as CASSLGTSGSSSDTQYF.